This T cell receptor beta chain was recorded in a study of T cells in Graves' hyperthyroidism and ophthalmopathy. This CDR3 has 17 amino acids. V trimming: 6 bases; J trimming: 0 bases; junction bases outside the gene matches: 10. CDR1 MDHEN and CDR2 SYDVKM come from the germline V gene. Diagnoses were established using clinical symptoms, serum thyroxine and TRAb, thyroid ultrasound and orbital computed tomography. In its sample, this clonotype was seen many times. From RNA transcripts, TCR beta CDR3 regions were amplified. When the TCR CDR3 underwent first-round RT-PCR, the HTBI primer set was used. TCRdb reprocessed the multiplex PCR reads with MiXCR, giving one entry per CDR3 protein. The table lists 600,000 to 900,000 distinct CDR3 sequences, about a sixth of them singletons, with over 7.5% in the top ten.

The sequenced sample was blood. This receptor was identified in a man younger than 30 with Graves' hyperthyroidism. V and J are TRBV28 and TRBJ1-3, with 8 bases matching TRBD1. This chain's CDR3 is CASRLGGGQVSGNTIYF. The CDR3 region has the DNA TGTGCCAGCAGGCTCGGGGGGGGACAGGTCTCTGGAAACACCATATATTTT.